These 3 T cell receptor beta chains came from one sample sequenced in a study of CXCR3-negative and CXCR3-positive naive CD8 T cells. The TRB cDNA libraries were prepared by 5' RACE with UMI labels. TCRdb reanalyzed the 5' RACE reads and collapses them to one entry per CDR3 protein, without DNA. The table lists about 41,000 distinct CDR3 sequences, with about 2% in the top ten. Sequencing was performed on naive CXCR3- CD8+ T cells from blood. Subset described: CD45RO-CCR7+CD27+CD95- naive CD8+ T cells lacking CXCR3 (TNR3-). Every receptor here comes from a human donor in good health. Some clones in this sample may be carry-over from other donors' samples.

This rearrangement joins TRBV11-3 to TRBJ2-1; no DNA is available, so the TRBD1 call from TCRdb remains unchecked. This CDR3 spans 14 amino acids. Germline V CDR1 and CDR2: SGHNT, YENEEA. CDR3 region: CASSPVVGGQEQFF.

The V and J genes are TRBV20-1 and TRBJ2-1; TCRdb picks TRBD1, but there is no DNA to check that call. The CDR3 loop spans 13 amino acids. Germline V CDR1 and CDR2: DFQATT, SNEGSKA (reference sequence). CDR3 residues: CSARDTGDNEQFF.

The chain combines TRBV29-1 with TRBJ1-1; lacking DNA, the TRBD1 call made by TCRdb goes unchecked. The CDR3 has 15 residues. Germline CDR1 SQVTM, CDR2 ANQGSEA. CDR3 protein: CSVHGTGGLSTEAFF.